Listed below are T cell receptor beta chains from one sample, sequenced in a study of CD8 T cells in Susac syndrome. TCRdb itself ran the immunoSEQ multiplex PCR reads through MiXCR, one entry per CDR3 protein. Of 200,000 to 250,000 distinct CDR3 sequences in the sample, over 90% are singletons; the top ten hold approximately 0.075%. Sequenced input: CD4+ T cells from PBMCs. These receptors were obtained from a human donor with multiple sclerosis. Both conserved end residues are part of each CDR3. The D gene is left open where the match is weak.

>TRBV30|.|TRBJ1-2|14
TGTGCCTGGAGTGTTTTGAAGGGAGCTAATGGCTACACCTTC
CAWSVLKGANGYTF
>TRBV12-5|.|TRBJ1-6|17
TGTGCTAGTGGTTTGGTACTTGCAATGGGGGGGAATTCACCCCTCCACTTT
CASGLVLAMGGNSPLHF
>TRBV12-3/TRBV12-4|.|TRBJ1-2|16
TGTGCCAGCAGCCCGTCGTTGGCAGGGGAATTTTATGGCTACACCTTC
CASSPSLAGEFYGYTF
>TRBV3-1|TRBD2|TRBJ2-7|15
TGTGCCAGCAGCCAAGATAGTAGCGGGGCCTACGAGCAGTACTTC
CASSQDSSGAYEQYF
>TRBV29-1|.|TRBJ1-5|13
TGCAGCGTTGGGCACTCGGAGAGTCAGCCCCAGCATTTT
CSVGHSESQPQHF
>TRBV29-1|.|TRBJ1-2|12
TGCAGCGTTGACTATTTCCTCTATGGCTACACCTTC
CSVDYFLYGYTF
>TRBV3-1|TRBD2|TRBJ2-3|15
TGTGCCAGCAGTCCGACTAGCGGTAGCACAGATACGCAGTATTTT
CASSPTSGSTDTQYF
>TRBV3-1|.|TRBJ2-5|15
TGTGCCAGCAGCCAAGATATAGGACCCCAAGAGACCCAGTACTTC
CASSQDIGPQETQYF
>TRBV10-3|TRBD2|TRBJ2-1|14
TGTGCCATCAGTGAGCGGGGGGGCAAAGGTGTGCAGTTCTTC
CAISERGGKGVQFF
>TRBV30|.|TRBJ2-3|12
TGTGCCTGGGGACTGTACACAGATACGCAGTATTTT
CAWGLYTDTQYF